The 17 T cell receptor beta chains reported below all come from one sample, sequenced in a study of blood T cell repertoires in COVID-19. The data were produced by immunoSEQ multiplex PCR, yet TCRdb's version contains in-frame clones alone and is incomplete. The data contain some 83,000 clones, about three quarters of them seen just once; the ten biggest clones take up approximately 15%. Sequencing was performed on peripheral blood. The receptor source for this set is a woman of 80 years or more with acute or convalescent COVID-19.

In its sample, this clone was seen once. The chain links TRBV5-6 to TRBJ1-1, with a possible D match to TRBD1 (6 bases). V shed 0 bases and J shed 8 bases, with 11 bases lying between them. Germline values: CDR1 SGHDT, CDR2 YYEEEE. The length of the CDR3 is 13 residues. The CDR3 coding sequence is TGTGCCAGCAGCTTGGCCGGGGGGCGCGAAGCTTTCTTT. Its protein product is CASSLAGGREAFF.

A few counts support this clone. V gene TRBV5-4 combines with J gene TRBJ2-7; 9 positions agree with TRBD1. Germline loops: CDR1 SGHNT, CDR2 YYREEE (reference sequence). The J segment lost 6 bases and the V segment lost 4 bases, leaving 14 bases of the junction unmatched. CDR3 size: 16 residues. The CDR3 sequence is CASSPTRGQGTFEQYF. The CDR3 DNA reads TGTGCCAGCAGCCCCACCCGTGGACAGGGGACGTTCGAGCAGTACTTC.

This clone was observed a single time. The chain carries TRBV4-1 and TRBJ2-3; 9 bases fit TRBD2. This CDR3 has 18 residues. CDR1 and CDR2 (germline): MGHRA, YSYEKL. The V and J ends lost 2 bases and 2 bases, in that order; junction bases with no gene match: 11. As DNA, the CDR3 is TGCGCCAGCAGCCAACTCGCGGTACTAGCGGGCACCACAGATACGCAGTATTTT. Translation: CASSQLAVLAGTTDTQYF.

The chain combines TRBV7-9 with TRBJ2-3; the match to TRBD1 covers 9 bases. With 1 base clipped from V and 3 bases from J, the junction kept 8 bases outside the gene matches. The CDR3 has 17 amino acids. CDR1 and CDR2 from the germline V gene are SEHNR and FQNEAQ (reference sequence). CDR3 nucleotides: TGTGCCAGCAGCTTAGGCCGGACAGGGGATGGGACAGATACGCAGTATTTT. Its protein product is CASSLGRTGDGTDTQYF.

The V call is TRBV21-1, the J call TRBJ1-2. TRBV21-1 represents a pseudogene. The length of the CDR3 is 11 residues. Written as DNA, the CDR3 is TGTGCCAGCACCTCGCGCTATGGCTACACCTTC. Translating gives CASTSRYGYTF.

V gene TRBV7-2 combines with J gene TRBJ1-1; a possible D gene is TRBD1 (5 bases). The CDR3 is 15 residues long. V dropped 2 bases and J dropped 9 bases, with 19 bases sitting between them. Germline V lookup: CDR1 SGHTA, CDR2 FQGNSA. The CDR3 sequence is CASSLPYRTQEKAFF. DNA for the CDR3: TGTGCCAGCAGCTTACCATACAGGACACAGGAAAAAGCTTTCTTT.

The gene calls are TRBV6-6 and TRBJ1-1; 8 nucleotides agree with TRBD1. Germline lookup yields CDR1 MNHNY and CDR2 SVGAGI (reference sequence). Trimming at V came to 6 bases and at J to 6 bases, leaving 18 bases not matched to a gene. The CDR3 covers 17 residues. The CDR3 loop is CASSRSTAQGVVSEAFF. The CDR3 region has the DNA TGTGCCAGCAGCCGATCAACCGCACAGGGGGTCGTGTCTGAAGCTTTCTTT.

This clone was detected a few times. The genes are TRBV19 and TRBJ2-7; possible D gene TRBD2, 6 bases. Trimming pared 3 bases from V and 4 bases from J, leaving 22 bases between. Germline lookup yields CDR1 LNHDA and CDR2 SQIVND (reference sequence). This CDR3 has 17 residues. The DNA of the CDR3 is TGTGCCAGTAGTATGGGACTCACGGGGGTTAATCGATACGAGCAGTACTTC. It yields the protein CASSMGLTGVNRYEQYF.

This sequence joins TRBV5-1 and TRBJ1-1; 7 nucleotides match TRBD1. V was pared by 4 bases and J by 9 bases, with 6 bases of the junction left unmatched. The CDR3 length is 12 residues. CDR1 is SGHRS, CDR2 YFSETQ, per germline. The CDR3 spells CASSHDREKAFF. Written as DNA, the CDR3 is TGCGCCAGCAGCCATGACAGGGAGAAAGCTTTCTTT. The whole variable domain, filled in from reference TRBV5-1 and TRBJ1-1, reads KAGVTQTPRYLIKTRGQQVTLSCSPISGHRSVSWYQQTPGQGLQFLFEYFSETQRNKGNFPGRFSGRQFSNSRSEMNVSTLELGDSALYLCASSHDREKAFFGQGTRLTVV.

This chain connects TRBV9 to TRBJ2-5, with a tentative D call TRBD1 (5 bases). CDR3 length equals 15 residues. CDR1 is SGDLS, CDR2 YYNGEE, per germline. V lost 0 bases, J lost 5 bases, and 14 bases lay in between. CDR3: CASSVAAGRRETQYF. DNA for the CDR3: TGTGCCAGCAGCGTAGCCGCAGGGCGTCGGGAGACCCAGTACTTC.

This chain joins TRBV29-1 and TRBJ2-6; a possible D gene is TRBD2 (6 bases). CDR3 length: 19 residues. Trimming took off 0 bases at V and 6 bases at J, with 24 bases between the two ends. CDR1 is SQVTM, CDR2 ANQGSEA, per germline. In DNA form, the CDR3 reads TGCAGCGTTGAAGATAGGCGAGCGGGCCCGCCTAGCGAGGCCAACGTCCTGACTTTC. Protein: CSVEDRRAGPPSEANVLTF.

The rearrangement links TRBV18 to TRBJ1-5; weak D call: TRBD1 (5 bases). The germline V and J ends were trimmed by 4 bases and 0 bases, with 10 bases remaining between them. The CDR3 is made up of 15 amino acids. CDR1 KGHSH and CDR2 LQKENI come from the germline V gene. CDR3: CASSLTVNSNQPQHF. CDR3 DNA sequence: TGTGCCAGCTCACTGACAGTGAATAGCAATCAGCCCCAGCATTTT.

The CDR3 sequence: CASSPNRGQVYGYTF. The CDR3 bases are TGTGCCAGCTCACCGAACCGTGGACAGGTCTATGGCTACACCTTC. This chain uses TRBV18 with TRBJ1-2, with TRBD1 matching over 7 bases. Germline CDR1 reads KGHSH; CDR2 reads LQKENI. With V trimmed by 3 bases and J by 4 bases, 8 bases remained unmatched. The CDR3 runs 15 residues.

The chain employs TRBV15 and TRBJ2-3; 9 positions agree with TRBD2. This CDR3 comprises 15 residues. With V trimmed by 4 bases and J by 6 bases, 8 bases remained unmatched. Germline V CDR1 and CDR2: LNHNV, YYDKDF (reference sequence). The CDR3: CATSTNSGGSDTQYF. The CDR3 DNA follows: TGTGCCACCAGCACAAATAGCGGGGGCTCTGATACGCAGTATTTT.

V gene TRBV4-1 combines with J gene TRBJ2-7; a possible D gene is TRBD2 (7 bases). CDR1 and CDR2 from the germline V gene are MGHRA and YSYEKL. The CDR3 is 15 amino acids. The germline V and J ends were trimmed by 3 bases and 6 bases, with 18 bases remaining between them. CDR3: CASSHLGRGAREQYF. The CDR3 bases are TGCGCCAGCAGCCATCTTGGGAGGGGGGCTCGCGAGCAGTACTTC.

This clone has more than one count but fewer than ten. This chain uses TRBV10-3 with TRBJ2-5; D possibly corresponds to TRBD2 (6 bases). CDR1 and CDR2 (germline): ENHRY, SYGVKD. V lost 8 bases, J lost 3 bases, and 7 bases lay in between. This CDR3 is built from 11 residues. This CDR3 is CAIGEEETQYF. The DNA of the CDR3 is TGTGCCATCGGGGAGGAAGAGACCCAGTACTTC.

This clone occurred a few times. This CDR3 is also generated by other DNA sequences in the sample. The rearrangement uses TRBV19 and TRBJ2-7; 9 nucleotides align to TRBD1. V shed 5 bases, J shed 1 base, and the junction held 6 bases outside the gene matches. Germline V gene lookup returns CDR1 LNHDA and CDR2 SQIVND (reference sequence). CDR3 size: 15 residues. The CDR3 spells CASSPRTGASYEQYF. CDR3 DNA sequence: TGTGCCAGTAGTCCTCGGACAGGGGCGTCCTACGAGCAGTACTTC.